The 23 T cell receptor beta chains listed next were all sequenced from one sample in a study of T cells expressing NK-cell markers. From the 5' RACE reads, TCRdb lists one entry per CDR3 protein and no DNA. The table gives hundreds of thousands of distinct CDR3 sequences; the top ten clones make up roughly 7.2% of it. Sequenced material: blood T cells: a sorted CD56 or NKG2C T cell subset, CD4+ or CD8+ T cells, or bulk PBMC T cells (not recorded which). These receptors were taken from a woman aged 18-70 years in good health.

V usage is TRBV3-1 and J usage is TRBJ2-5; checking the TCRdb D call of TRBD2 is not possible without DNA. CDR1 is LGHDT, CDR2 YNNKEL, per germline (reference sequence). CDR3 length equals 15 residues. The CDR3 sequence: CASSRRQAVQETQYF.

The J gene is TRBJ2-7, the V gene TRBV11-1; TCRdb's D call of TRBD2 is untestable without DNA. The CDR3 is 20 amino acids. CDR1 and CDR2 (germline): SGHAT, FQDESV (reference sequence). The CDR3 loop is CASSLDYYTGLAGGPSEQYF.

The gene calls are TRBV4-1 and TRBJ2-5; TCRdb indicates TRBD1, and absent DNA this call remains unverified. CDR3 length equals 14 residues. Per germline, CDR1 MGHRA and CDR2 YSYEKL. The CDR3 spells CASSQNRGQETQYF.

This sequence joins TRBV20-1 and TRBJ2-2; with no DNA, the TCRdb D assignment of TRBD1 cannot be verified. The CDR3 length is 14 residues. Germline values: CDR1 DFQATT, CDR2 SNEGSKA (reference sequence). The CDR3 protein is CSATDRGRSGELFF.

This sequence joins TRBV15 and TRBJ1-5; the TCRdb call, TRBD1, lacks DNA for checking. The CDR3 is made up of 16 amino acids. Germline V gene data show CDR1 as LNHNV and CDR2 as YYDKDF (reference sequence). The CDR3: CATSRDAGAGNQPQHF.

The chain combines TRBV4-2 with TRBJ2-7; TCRdb names TRBD2, which stays unverified in the absence of DNA. The CDR3 contains 16 residues. Germline V gene data show CDR1 as LGHNA and CDR2 as YNFKEQ. Here the CDR3 reads CASSQDLLADSYEQYF.

CDR3 protein: CAWSVGDTEAFF. V gene TRBV30 combines with J gene TRBJ1-1. The CDR3 extends over 12 amino acids. Germline V gives CDR1 GTSNPN, CDR2 SVGIG (reference sequence).

V usage is TRBV5-5 and J usage is TRBJ1-1; the D gene TCRdb calls, TRBD1, cannot be checked with no DNA. The CDR3 length is 14 residues. CDR1 and CDR2 from the germline V gene are SGHKS and YYEKEE (reference sequence). CDR3 sequence: CASSLESLVTEAFF.

The J gene is TRBJ2-3, the V gene TRBV5-1; the D call of TRBD1 rests on TCRdb alone, since no DNA is present to check it. The germline CDR1 and CDR2 sequences are SGHRS and YFSETQ. The CDR3 spans 14 residues. The CDR3 sequence: CASSIGDLTDTQYF.

The rearrangement links TRBV7-2 to TRBJ1-1; the TRBD1 assignment by TCRdb is unverifiable without DNA. Looked up from germline, CDR1 is SGHTA and CDR2 is FQGNSA. This CDR3 is 15 amino acids long. The CDR3 here is CASSLFGTGGTEAFF.

The rearrangement links TRBV7-3 to TRBJ1-1; TCRdb designates TRBD1, a call that cannot be tested without DNA. This CDR3 contains 15 residues. The V gene's germline CDR1 is SGHTA and CDR2 FQGTGA. The chain's CDR3 is CASSPTPGEKTEAFF.

The genes are TRBV14 and TRBJ2-2. This CDR3 has 13 residues. Germline CDR1 reads SGHDN; CDR2 reads FVKESK. The CDR3 here is CASSQVATGELFF.

The chain joins TRBV10-3 to TRBJ2-7; TCRdb reports TRBD1, a call that lacks DNA to check it against. CDR3 size: 12 residues. Germline CDR1 reads ENHRY; CDR2 reads SYGVKD. CDR3 region: CAILGQTYEQYF.

The gene calls are TRBV5-1 and TRBJ2-5; the TCRdb D gene call, TRBD1, has no DNA to confirm it. CDR1 is SGHRS and CDR2 is YFSETQ in the germline V gene. The CDR3 has 16 residues. CDR3 sequence: CASSPTVQGASETQYF.

The gene calls are TRBV7-9 and TRBJ2-7. Germline V gene lookup returns CDR1 SEHNR and CDR2 FQNEAQ (reference sequence). The CDR3 is 15 amino acids. The CDR3 region is CASSSWKENTYEQYF.

The chain couples TRBV7-9 to TRBJ2-3; with no DNA, the TCRdb D assignment of TRBD1 cannot be verified. There are 14 residues in the CDR3. Germline CDR1 is SEHNR and CDR2 is FQNEAQ (reference sequence). CDR3 in amino acids: CASSQGQGEDTQYF.

V gene TRBV11-2 combines with J gene TRBJ2-5; no DNA is available, so the TRBD1 call from TCRdb remains unchecked. The CDR3 is made up of 16 amino acids. Germline CDR1 and CDR2: SGHAT and FQNNGV. The CDR3: CASSPGGTPSQETQYF.

This chain uses TRBV20-1 with TRBJ2-7; TCRdb indicates TRBD2, and absent DNA this call remains unverified. The germline CDR1 and CDR2 sequences are DFQATT and SNEGSKA (reference sequence). The CDR3 has 13 amino acids. The CDR3 spells CSASPGLLYEQYF.

CDR3 loop: CSANHRTDQPQHF. This rearrangement joins TRBV20-1 to TRBJ1-5; checking the TCRdb D call of TRBD1 is not possible without DNA. The CDR3 has 13 amino acids. Germline-derived CDR1 and CDR2 are DFQATT and SNEGSKA (reference sequence).

The rearrangement joins TRBV20-1 to TRBJ2-3; TCRdb proposes TRBD2, but this gene call is untestable without DNA. This CDR3 contains 18 residues. Germline V CDR1 and CDR2: DFQATT, SNEGSKA (reference sequence). The CDR3: CSVWGGLAGNVGTDTQYF.

The chain employs TRBV20-1 and TRBJ2-3; TCRdb calls TRBD2, which cannot be checked without DNA. CDR1 and CDR2 from the germline V gene are DFQATT and SNEGSKA (reference sequence). This CDR3 region has 16 residues. The CDR3 reads CSARDWTSGDTDTQYF.

The CDR3: CASSLFLAWNTGELFF. This sequence joins TRBV7-2 and TRBJ2-2; without DNA, the TCRdb call of TRBD2 cannot be checked. Germline loops: CDR1 SGHTA, CDR2 FQGNSA. The CDR3 runs to 16 residues.

The CDR3 region is CSVGGGSTGELFF. This chain uses TRBV29-1 with TRBJ2-2; the D call of TRBD1 rests on TCRdb alone, since no DNA is present to check it. CDR1 and CDR2 from the germline V gene are SQVTM and ANQGSEA. The CDR3 runs to 13 residues.